This T cell receptor beta chain came from a study of cytomegalovirus exposure and HLA in healthy donors. Whole-study results and caveats: The classifier, whose performance was assessed in both the original and validation cohorts, reportedly diagnosed cytomegalovirus status with high specificity and sensitivity. Clonal expansion was found to be greater in HLA-associated TCR beta chains than in equally common others in a later analysis. Fewer N-insertions (relative to the approximately 670-donor mean) were reportedly seen in an Asian-associated ancestry cluster in a later analysis. Within an earlier analysis, most TCR beta V segments proved productive either about 90% or about 30% of the time.

The length of the CDR3 is 16 residues. CDR1 and CDR2 (germline): SGHTA, FQGNSA. Trimming cost V 5 bases and J 1 base; bases outside gene matches: 2. On this clone: What it recognizes is unknown.

PCR primers comprised 60 Vbeta and 13 Jbeta primers. Assay: immunoSEQ multiplex PCR; the TCRdb copy retains only in-frame clones and omits some. This sample's clone table lists 35,000 or so clones. The chain carries TRBV7-2 and TRBJ2-7; 16 nucleotides align to TRBD2. This clonotype originated in a man aged 40-55 years in good health and CMV-seropositive. Sequencing was performed on PBMCs. The CDR3 sequence is CASSGGLAGGSYEQYF. The DNA for the CDR3 is TGTGCCAGCAGCGGGGGACTAGCGGGAGGGTCCTACGAGCAGTACTTC.